This is a list of T cell receptor beta chains from one sample in a study of vaccination and CD4 T cells after COVID-19. No antigen has been assigned to these receptors. In TCRdb, the PCR reads were re-called with MiXCR into one record per CDR3 protein. The table records approximately 21,000 distinct CDR3 sequences, about 52% of them present only once. Sequenced input: CD4+ T cells from blood, cultured in vitro. These receptors all stem from a human donor who had recovered from COVID-19. The CDR3 runs from the conserved cysteine through the conserved F or W. D genes are given only for firm matches. Size tells how often a clone was seen (once, few, many) or the class of an expanded clone, and some rows leave it out.

j_gene | v_gene | d_gene | abundance | CDR3aa | CDR3nt
TRBJ1-1 | TRBV15 | - | few | CATSRVTANTEAFF | TGTGCCACCAGCAGAGTCACAGCGAACACTGAAGCTTTCTTT
TRBJ1-5 | TRBV6-2/TRBV6-3 | - | few | CASSPHFGTDSNQPQHF | TGTGCCAGCAGTCCTCACTTCGGGACTGATAGCAATCAGCCCCAGCATTTT
TRBJ1-2 | TRBV27 | - | - | CASSSQGSGGYTF | TGTGCCAGCAGTTCCCAGGGTTCCGGCGGCTACACCTTC
TRBJ2-1 | TRBV24-1 | TRBD1 | - | CATSDSGDRGYNEQFF | TGTGCCACCAGTGATTCTGGAGACAGGGGCTACAATGAGCAGTTCTTC
TRBJ2-3 | TRBV6-1 | TRBD2 | - | CASSTGTSEPDTQYF | TGTGCCAGCAGCACCGGGACTAGCGAACCAGATACGCAGTATTTT
TRBJ1-5 | TRBV6-1 | - | few | CASRNGGFNSNQPQHF | TGTGCCAGCAGGAACGGGGGCTTCAATAGCAATCAGCCCCAGCATTTT
TRBJ1-1 | TRBV20-1 | - | few | CSAPLPNGAEAFF | TGCAGTGCTCCGCTTCCCAACGGCGCTGAAGCTTTCTTT
TRBJ2-2 | TRBV20-1 | - | few | CSARLQSTGELFF | TGCAGTGCTAGACTCCAGAGCACCGGGGAGCTGTTTTTT
TRBJ2-1 | TRBV2 | - | few | CASSVQLEDEQFF | TGTGCCAGCAGTGTCCAACTAGAGGATGAGCAGTTCTTC
TRBJ2-7 | TRBV14 | TRBD1 | - | CASSQLGQGNYEQYF | TGTGCCAGCAGCCAATTAGGACAGGGAAACTACGAGCAGTACTTC
TRBJ2-7 | TRBV10-3 | TRBD1 | - | CAISESGTGNSYEQYF | TGTGCCATCAGTGAGTCCGGGACAGGGAACTCCTACGAGCAGTACTTC
TRBJ1-2 | TRBV6-2/TRBV6-3 | TRBD1 | - | CASRKRQGLGYGYTF | TGTGCCAGCAGAAAAAGACAGGGACTGGGCTATGGCTACACCTTC
TRBJ2-5 | TRBV6-1 | - | - | CASTKEVGETQYF | TGTGCCAGCACTAAGGAGGTGGGAGAGACCCAGTACTTC
TRBJ1-1 | TRBV27 | - | - | CASRHRSENTEAFF | TGTGCCAGCCGTCACAGGAGTGAAAACACTGAAGCTTTCTTT
TRBJ1-5 | TRBV4-1 | - | - | CASSQGGMDRRYSNQPQHF | TGCGCCAGCAGCCAAGGGGGAATGGACAGACGATATAGCAATCAGCCCCAGCATTTT
TRBJ2-7 | TRBV20-1 | TRBD1 | - | CSAQQGAYEQYF | TGCAGTGCGCAACAGGGGGCCTACGAGCAGTACTTC
TRBJ1-1 | TRBV30 | - | - | CAWARSRGAMGEAFF | TGTGCCTGGGCCCGTTCGAGGGGGGCGATGGGTGAAGCTTTCTTT
TRBJ1-2 | TRBV14 | - | - | CASSQDLTVGSYTF | TGTGCCAGCAGCCAAGATCTAACGGTTGGGAGCTACACCTTC
TRBJ2-7 | TRBV21-1 | - | - | CASSPPGNPYEQYF | TGTGCCAGCAGCCCCCCCGGGAACCCCTACGAGCAGTACTTC
TRBJ2-7 | TRBV12-3/TRBV12-4 | - | - | CASSRSGSKAYEQYF | TGTGCCAGCAGTCGTTCCGGGTCGAAAGCCTACGAGCAGTACTTC
TRBJ1-1 | TRBV7-8 | - | few | CASSSRRVSSNTEAFF | TGTGCCAGCAGCTCCAGACGAGTGTCCTCGAACACTGAAGCTTTCTTT
TRBJ1-1 | TRBV6-1 | - | - | CASSMDTMNTEAFF | TGTGCCAGCAGCATGGACACAATGAACACTGAAGCTTTCTTT
TRBJ2-1 | TRBV20-1 | TRBD2 | - | CSARVAGDSPPYNEQFF | TGCAGTGCTAGAGTAGCGGGAGACTCTCCACCCTACAATGAGCAGTTCTTC
TRBJ2-3 | TRBV7-2 | - | - | CASSLAVAGNTDTQYF | TGTGCCAGCAGCTTAGCGGTGGCGGGGAACACAGATACGCAGTATTTT
TRBJ2-3 | TRBV7-3 | - | - | CASSLGESTDTQYF | TGTGCCAGCAGCTTAGGGGAAAGCACAGATACGCAGTATTTT
TRBJ1-5 | TRBV7-2 | - | - | CASSLPGFVNNQPQHF | TGTGCCAGCAGTCTTCCAGGGTTTGTCAACAATCAGCCCCAGCATTTT
TRBJ2-2 | TRBV29-1 | - | - | CSVEETGRTGELFF | TGCAGCGTTGAAGAAACAGGACGGACCGGGGAGCTGTTTTTT
TRBJ1-2 | TRBV20-1 | - | - | CSARTGPPYGYTF | TGCAGTGCCAGAACCGGGCCGCCCTATGGCTACACCTTC
TRBJ1-6 | TRBV30 | - | few | CAWNRVGSPLHF | TGTGCCTGGAACAGGGTGGGTTCACCCCTCCACTTT
TRBJ2-7 | TRBV20-1 | - | - | CSARGEQGRNEQYF | TGCAGTGCTAGAGGCGAGCAGGGTAGGAACGAGCAGTACTTC
TRBJ2-5 | TRBV24-1 | - | - | CATALGAGTFKETQYF | TGTGCCACCGCCTTGGGGGCCGGGACGTTTAAGGAGACCCAGTACTTC
TRBJ1-2 | TRBV7-2 | - | few | CASSLAGFDGYTF | TGTGCCAGCAGCTTAGCAGGGTTCGATGGCTACACCTTC
TRBJ2-3 | TRBV2 | - | - | CASSVTRSLTDTQYF | TGTGCCAGCAGTGTAACGCGTTCCCTCACAGATACGCAGTATTTT
TRBJ1-5 | TRBV2 | TRBD1 | few | CASNPGQGKNQPQHF | TGTGCCAGCAACCCTGGACAGGGGAAGAATCAGCCCCAGCATTTT
TRBJ2-5 | TRBV20-1 | TRBD2 | - | CSARAFSGEYQETQYF | TGCAGTGCTAGAGCCTTTAGCGGGGAATACCAAGAGACCCAGTACTTC
TRBJ2-4 | TRBV19 | TRBD2 | - | CASSKVSGANLAGGPSNIQYF | TGTGCCAGTAGCAAGGTGTCCGGGGCCAATCTAGCGGGAGGGCCCTCAAACATTCAGTACTTC
TRBJ2-3 | TRBV14 | - | - | CASSQGARQYF | TGTGCCAGCAGCCAAGGGGCTAGGCAGTATTTT
TRBJ1-2 | TRBV28 | - | - | CASSLAGLGNYGYTF | TGTGCCAGCAGTTTAGCGGGGCTTGGTAACTATGGCTACACCTTC
TRBJ1-2 | TRBV19 | - | few | CASSIEFGYTF | TGTGCCAGTAGTATAGAATTCGGCTACACCTTC
TRBJ2-3 | TRBV6-1 | - | few | CASRVTSTDTQYF | TGTGCCAGCAGGGTGACATCTACAGATACGCAGTATTTT
TRBJ1-5 | TRBV29-1 | TRBD1 | few | CSVRTGTDNSNQPQHF | TGCAGCGTCCGCACCGGGACAGATAATAGCAATCAGCCCCAGCATTTT
TRBJ1-1 | TRBV6-5 | - | once | CASSYSGGSSTEAFF | TGTGCCAGCAGTTACTCGGGAGGCTCTTCCACTGAAGCTTTCTTT